The sequence of this TCR beta chain was determined in a study of tumor-infiltrating lymphocytes in primary liver carcinoma. A constant-region primer served to make TCR beta cDNA from roughly 480 ng total RNA. Slightly modified ARM-PCR with three nested multiplex PCR rounds yielded TCR beta libraries. TRBV1-TRBV30 forward primers paired with a C-beta reverse primer drove the first two PCR rounds, roughly 9 cycles each. TCRdb re-called the multiplex PCR reads with MiXCR, one entry per CDR3 protein. Of 100,000 or so distinct CDR3 sequences listed, about four fifths are singletons. Worth noting for this clonotype: One junction end disagrees with the germline gene, perhaps due to a read error.

Co-extraction of RNA and DNA was performed on about 19-30 mg of unsorted bulk tissue. The V gene's germline CDR1 is SQVTM and CDR2 ANQGSEA. CDR3 length: 15 amino acids. The sequence was collected from a man between 35 and 55 years old with primary liver carcinoma and hepatitis B virus infection. Sequenced sample: liver tumor tissue from sampling region 3. Subset reported: tumor region T3, left-lateral pole. The V and J genes are TRBV29-1 and TRBJ2-2; the match to TRBD2 covers 9 bases. In nucleotides, the CDR3 is TGCAGCGTTGGGACTAGCGTGGCGAGCACCGGGGAACTGTTTTTT. Translating it yields CSVGTSVASTGELFF.